One T cell receptor (beta chain) is described in this entry. Its antigen target is currently unknown. No much larger clonotype is one base removed from it; base qualities were not supplied. CDR1 MNHEY and CDR2 SVGAGI were looked up in the germline V gene. Including the terminal cysteine and phenylalanine, the CDR3 comprises 16 residues. The kept DNA is CDR3 alone, 48 bases in frame from the first base. Library prep was done by the immunoSEQ multiplex PCR assay. For the multiplex PCR, a mixture combining 60 forward primers for TCR Vbeta segments and 13 reverse primers for TCR Jbeta segments was used. The CDR3 region of rearranged TCR beta genes was amplified from genomic DNA by a multiplex PCR assay. Amplified TCR beta libraries were sequenced as 87-base-pair reads on the Illumina HiSeq System. The source study handled its data this way. Across the 670 or so repertoires, a later analysis counted tens of millions of unique TCR beta chains, roughly 11 million of which were shared by at least two donors. Raw reads were error-corrected and collapsed into unique sequences by a nearest-neighbor algorithm in which closely related sequences were merged to remove PCR and sequencing errors. CDR3 sequences were aligned to IMGT reference sequences to assign V, D and J gene segments. For a sequence to be retained, at least a six-nucleotide match to both a V gene segment and a J gene segment was required. A rearrangement counted as productive if the CDR3 had no stop codons and remained in frame with V and J, and every other rearrangement counted as non-productive. CDR3 was defined by IMGT convention, running from the second conserved V-encoded cysteine to the conserved J-encoded phenylalanine. The earlier analysis of about 620 of the donors excluded sequences that lacked an unambiguous match to a single V gene segment. An earlier analysis of a few hundred of the donors classified V segments as functional when productive rearrangements were above 56.7% and as segregating when the standard deviation between donors was above 5%. To diagnose cytomegalovirus status from the catalog of TCR beta chain sequences, a statistical classification framework was built. In a later analysis, V and J genes were assigned by comparing TCR nucleotide sequences against IMGT/GENE-DB human TR gene sequences. In a later analysis, CDR3 sequences and most-parsimonious VDJ recombination scenarios were assigned using the TCRdist pipeline. A later analysis defined each TCR beta chain by its CDR3 amino acid sequence plus V-gene family, and excluded reads lacking a unique V-gene family. In a later analysis, 550 to 650 highly shared, low-generation-probability nucleotide sequences were removed to address suspected cross-contamination and a sequencing artifact. In a later analysis, a clonal expansion index for each public chain was calculated from normalized within-repertoire ranks of inferred template counts. In a later analysis, generation probabilities were computed with a VDJ recombination model fitted to out-of-frame rearrangements, and the resulting probabilities were checked against IGoR. A later analysis scored TCR-TCR, TCR-HLA and TCR-CMV co-occurrence with hypergeometric tests, applying a repertoire-size bias correction to TCR pairs. To estimate false discovery rates, a later analysis permuted the HLA or CMV assignments 20 times. A later analysis grouped co-occurring TCRs with DBSCAN, adding TCRdist sequence similarity when clustering within HLA-allele-positive subsets. Co-occurrence clustering excluded repertoires with fewer than 30,000 or more than 120,000 public chains, plus five with anomalous nucleotide sharing. TCRdb took over this immuneACCESS table, retaining in-frame rearrangements with V and J assigned. Such tables are incomplete; in checked studies, under half of the missing clones stem from an unresolved V gene, and the remainder is unexplained. V and J calls and clone size come straight from that table; D and trimming were deduced from the DNA. The sample data list some 110,000 clones, and approximately 82% of these were observed just once. Over 2% of the sample rests with the top ten.

This specimen comes from a study of cytomegalovirus exposure and HLA in healthy donors (dated by TCRdb to about 2017). Background on the whole study: In an earlier analysis of fewer than 750 of the donors, 250 to 350 Gb of sequence data and 120 million or so unique TCR beta sequences from 150 million to 200 million T cells were reported. About 280 gigabases of sequencing data and around 85 million unique TCR sequences made up an early release that covered approximately 700 HLA-typed donors. Of the 300 to 500 genotyped donors, more than 75% were placed in the genetic ancestry cluster associated with self-reported Caucasian donors. The study aimed to test whether signatures of past pathogen exposure could be identified by cataloging public T cell receptors. Using immunosequencing, the study profiled T cell repertoires from about 650 subjects and related those repertoires to cytomegalovirus serostatus. Besides the first cohort of 500 to 700 subjects, a separate validation cohort made up of around 120 different subjects was used. To predict cytomegalovirus infection status, the study combined high-throughput TCR immunosequencing, statistical association of individual TCRs with disease status, and machine learning. A later analysis re-examined previously published TCR beta repertoires from several hundred donors and added high-resolution HLA genotyping to investigate patterns of TCR occurrence. Rather than drawing on any new phenotypic data, the later analysis identified candidate immune exposures from TCR beta sequences and the way those sequences occurred across donors. An earlier analysis of 587 of the donors used high-throughput TCR beta sequencing to judge whether each TCR beta V gene segment behaved as functional or pseudogenic. Donor age, sex, ethnicity and CMV serostatus were collected together with the repertoire data. A later genetic analysis took genome-wide SNP genotypes for about three fifths of the roughly 670 donors and used that subset as a discovery cohort. All discovery cohort repertoires had been generated on a single sequencing platform. Class I and class II HLA loci were covered by the typing at four-digit resolution. The number of typed donors differed by locus: roughly 629-640 for A, B, C, DRB1 and DQB1; 522 for DQA1; approximately 600 for DPA1; and 400 to 480 for DPB1. A few DR-DQ haplotypes were treated as single units for association and clustering because of strong linkage in the cohort. On average, around 240,000 unique TCR beta nucleotide sequences were sequenced per donor among 300 to 500 genotyped donors of the cohort, with roughly a sixth of those sequences being non-productive.

Results and caveats for the whole study, not just this receptor: According to a later genetic analysis, donors in an Asian-associated ancestry cluster had fewer N-insertions in productive TCRs than the approximately 630-donor mean. V-gene and J-gene trimming of TCR beta chains was associated with a missense DCLRE1C variant in a later genetic analysis, and the association was replicated in an independent cohort. A few of the identified cytomegalovirus-associated TCR beta chains were confirmed in vitro to be specific for cytomegalovirus antigens. In an earlier analysis of 587 of the donors, most TCR beta V segments appeared in productive rearrangements about 87% or about 30% of the time, broadly matching IMGT annotations. Roughly uniform sequencing depth across donors was assumed in presence/absence analyses, although this assumption may not hold. CMV serostatus was the only immune exposure information available for the cohort. In both the original and validation cohorts, the classifier was reported to diagnose cytomegalovirus status with high specificity and sensitivity. Specific HLA alleles were associated with 18,000 or so TCR beta sequences at a false discovery rate of 0.05 in a later analysis. Because the 87-base-pair reads could not distinguish some IMGT-functional V segments, including TRBV6-2 and TRBV6-3, those segments were excluded. In a later analysis, TCR association rates were found to vary across HLA loci, with the most associated TCRs seen for DRB1 alleles and the fewest for HLA-C alleles. This cohort had only TCR beta chains sequenced, and the lack of alpha or paired-chain data limited which features could be detected. Because some donors lacked HLA typing at each locus, the association tests relied only on the typed subset. When HLA alleles, especially DR and DQ, strongly co-occurred, attributing TCR associations to individual alleles was difficult. The authors suggested that the approach could potentially be extended to other disease states and immunological phenotypes. Because counts were too low, 15 or so rarely observed V segments, including chromosome 9 orphons, were excluded from the earlier analysis of some 540 of the donors. A further reported finding was that TCR beta sequences accurately predicted the HLA-A and HLA-B alleles for most subjects in the first cohort. In a later analysis, HLA-associated TCR beta chains were found to be more clonally expanded and to have lower generation probabilities than equally common non-associated chains. The study gave a list of more than 150 TCR beta chains associated with cytomegalovirus. According to a later analysis, most CMV-associated TCR beta chains appeared to be HLA-restricted, and the HLA associations seemed to be driven largely by CMV exposure. In a later analysis, several top co-occurrence clusters were reported to appear linked to parvovirus B19, influenza, CMV and Epstein-Barr virus. Linkage disequilibrium might explain the correlated functional status among segregating V segments, but an unknown experimental factor could not be ruled out. While some public TCRs were present in many individuals, most TCR sequences turned up only very rarely across donors. A cluster of highly shared sequence variants was judged likely to be a technical artifact of the sequencing pipeline.

In total, roughly 710 healthy bone marrow donors made up the cohort. All cohort members were sampled while nominally healthy, although unrecorded immune exposures were likely present. The donor tested CMV seronegative and was one of the 352 seronegative cohort members. A peripheral blood sample was provided by each donor, and peripheral blood mononuclear cells were used for TCR beta sequencing. The Qiagen DNeasy Blood Extraction Kit was used to extract genomic DNA from the blood cell samples. In this chain, TRBV6-5 is recombined with TRBJ2-5; TRBD1 is possibly the D segment (6 matching bases). The J call could be wrong; TRBJ2-7 is a better fit for the DNA end. Source material: PBMCs. The clonotype originates from a man aged 40-55 years in good health and CMV-seronegative. The DNA sequence reads TGTGCCAGCAGTTACTCGAGAAGTCGGCAGGGGAACGAGCAGTACTTC. Its product reads: CASSYSRSRQGNEQYF.